The source of this T cell receptor beta chain is a study of metastatic and nonmetastatic thyroid tumors (dated by TCRdb to the early 2020s). Regarding the study in general: Repertoires were compared across peripheral blood and tumor or nodule tissue samples from malignant and benign thyroid patients. What the research found in general, with its limitations: In both blood and tumor samples, malignant tumors were reported to have significantly higher TCR beta diversity than benign nodules.

The method was PCR. Data came from an Illumina HiSeq 4000. The TCR beta-chain CDR3 region of each patient was profiled by high-throughput sequencing. Under the source paper's analysis protocol: The researchers built a classifier to tell apart papillary thyroid cancer patients with distant metastasis, based on CDR3 differences among clinicopathological groups. Repertoire diversity was assessed with the Shannon index, and tumor-blood repertoire similarity with the Morisita-Horn index. TCRdb trimmed the raw reads at Q25, called clones with MiXCR and kept productive beta chains. The V and J calls come from TCRdb's annotation, not from the publication. This sample holds fewer than 40,000 clones; over 15% were observed only once. The top ten clonotypes cover nearly 3.5% of the sample. This clone was observed many times. Its target antigen remains unknown. No clone much larger than this one lies a single base away; base qualities are absent.

No patient had received any treatment before thyroid surgery. Patient clinical samples collected from the early 2010s to the late 2010s were retrospectively analysed using T-cell receptor beta sequencing. The CDR3 contains 15 residues, cysteine and phenylalanine counted. Of all the DNA, just the CDR3 is kept, 45 bases in frame from base 1. At the junction V is shortened by 4 bases and J by 4 bases, with 14 bases in between. The germline V gene (reference sequence) supplies CDR1 LGHDT and CDR2 YNNKEL. The V and J genes are TRBV3-1 and TRBJ1-3; 5 matching bases give a weak D call of TRBD1. The sequenced sample was blood. This clonotype was obtained from a female donor with papillary thyroid cancer or a benign thyroid nodule (not recorded which). Some clones in this sample may be carry-over from other donors' samples. The DNA sequence follows: TGTGCCAGCAGCCGTTTGGGGGGAGACGGAAACACCATATATTTT. It codes for CASSRLGGDGNTIYF.